What follows are 27 T cell receptor beta chains derived from one specimen sequenced in a study of T cell changes during pregnancy in multiple sclerosis. Method: immunoSEQ multiplex PCR; TCRdb's copy keeps in-frame clones and lacks some. The table lists roughly 110,000 clones, roughly nine tenths of them singletons. The input for sequencing was peripheral blood, taken before pregnancy. These receptors originate from a female donor with multiple sclerosis, enrolled in a pregnancy study.

CDR3 in amino acids: CASSYTGEVDTQYF. CDR3 coding DNA: TGTGCCAGCAGTTATACAGGGGAGGTAGATACGCAGTATTTT. This chain uses TRBV6-5 with TRBJ2-3, with D perhaps matching TRBD1 (7 bases). This CDR3 region has 14 residues. Germline V lookup: CDR1 MNHEY, CDR2 SVGAGI. V was cut by 3 bases and J by 5 bases, with 12 bases left in between.

This chain uses TRBV19 with TRBJ2-1, with unresolved D. V was cut by 4 bases and J by 5 bases, with 6 bases left in between. The CDR3 consists of 12 residues. Germline V lookup: CDR1 LNHDA, CDR2 SQIVND (reference sequence). The CDR3 DNA reads as TGTGCCAGTAGTAACCGGGACAATGAGCAGTTCTTC. Encoded protein: CASSNRDNEQFF.

V and J are TRBV7-8 and TRBJ2-3; TRBD2 matches 9 bases. The junction had 15 bases not matched to a gene; V was cut back by 5 bases and J by 3 bases. This CDR3 region has 18 residues. Germline CDR1 and CDR2: SGHVS and FQNEAQ. CDR3 sequence (DNA): TGTGCCAGCAGCCCGATAGCGGGGGCGCAGAGTAGGACAGATACGCAGTATTTT. As protein: CASSPIAGAQSRTDTQYF. Filled out from reference TRBV7-8 and TRBJ2-3, the complete variable domain reads GAGVSQSPRYKVAKRGQDVALRCDPISGHVSLFWYQQALGQGPEFLTYFQNEAQLDKSGLPSDRFFAERPEGSVSTLKIQRTQQEDSAVYLCASSPIAGAQSRTDTQYFGPGTRLTVL.

The chain combines TRBV7-9 with TRBJ2-4; a weak D match, TRBD2 (6 bases). The CDR3 runs to 16 residues. Per germline, CDR1 SEHNR and CDR2 FQNEAQ (reference sequence). Trimming left V 3 bases short and J 0 bases short, with 12 bases between. The CDR3 region is CASSLEGNLAKNIQYF. Written as DNA, the CDR3 is TGTGCCAGCAGCTTGGAGGGGAACCTAGCCAAAAACATTCAGTACTTC.

This clone was counted a single time. The chain couples TRBV5-6 to TRBJ2-3; D is perhaps TRBD2 (6 bases). The CDR3 is 16 amino acids. The germline gives CDR1 SGHDT, CDR2 YYEEEE. Trimming removed 4 bases from V and 3 bases from J, with 18 bases in between. As DNA, the CDR3 is TGTGCCAGCAGCGGGGCAGGTGGAGGGACGACAGATACGCAGTATTTT. This codes for CASSGAGGGTTDTQYF. The entire variable domain, with the rest obtained from reference TRBV5-6 and TRBJ2-3, is as follows: DAGVTQSPTHLIKTRGQQVTLRCSPKSGHDTVSWYQQALGQGPQFIFQYYEEEERQRGNFPDRFSGHQFPNYSSELNVNALLLGDSALYLCASSGAGGGTTDTQYFGPGTRLTVL.

CDR3 protein: CASIDSSTDTQYF. The CDR3 DNA is TGTGCCAGCATCGACAGTAGCACAGATACGCAGTATTTT. The chain joins TRBV28 to TRBJ2-3; possibly TRBD1 for D (5 bases). The length of the CDR3 is 13 residues. V lost 7 bases, J lost 0 bases, and 8 bases lay in between. Looked up from germline, CDR1 is MDHEN and CDR2 is SYDVKM.

The V gene is TRBV7-2, the J gene TRBJ2-1, with TRBD2 identical over 10 bases. The J segment lost 10 bases and the V segment lost 1 base, leaving 4 bases of the junction unmatched. The germline CDR1 and CDR2 sequences are SGHTA and FQGNSA. There are 14 residues in the CDR3. CDR3 protein: CASSLERGGREQFF. The CDR3 bases are TGTGCCAGCAGCTTAGAGCGGGGGGGTCGGGAGCAGTTCTTC.

The rearrangement joins TRBV25-1 to TRBJ1-2; 10 nucleotides match TRBD1. Unmatched junction bases numbered 8, after V lost 4 bases and J lost 6 bases. Germline CDR1 and CDR2: MGHDK and SYGVNS. This CDR3 contains 15 residues. CDR3 amino acids: CASSAVDRGSDGYTF. The DNA of the CDR3 is TGTGCCAGCAGTGCTGTGGACAGGGGGAGTGATGGCTACACCTTC.

This sequence joins TRBV29-1 and TRBJ2-1; TRBD2 is a possible D gene (6 bases). The CDR3 has 14 amino acids. The V and J ends lost 3 bases and 4 bases respectively, with 13 bases between them. Germline V lookup: CDR1 SQVTM, CDR2 ANQGSEA. CDR3: CSVDGTDTYNEQFF. The CDR3 DNA sequence: TGCAGCGTTGATGGGACTGACACTTACAATGAGCAGTTCTTC.

The rearrangement joins TRBV7-2 to TRBJ1-4; D is undetermined. Germline V lookup: CDR1 SGHTA, CDR2 FQGNSA. V was pared by 1 base and J by 8 bases, with 11 bases between. This CDR3 is 14 amino acids long. The CDR3 region is CASSLESSREKLFF. As DNA, the CDR3 is TGTGCCAGCAGCTTAGAGTCCAGTCGAGAAAAACTGTTTTTT.

CDR3 sequence: CASSFETSGSYEQYF. The CDR3 nucleotides are TGTGCCAGCAGCTTCGAGACTAGCGGCTCCTACGAGCAGTACTTC. This sequence joins TRBV7-2 and TRBJ2-7; 9 positions match TRBD2. V lost 3 bases and J lost 0; bases outside the gene matches: 3. Germline lookup yields CDR1 SGHTA and CDR2 FQGNSA. The CDR3 is 15 residues long. The entire variable domain, with the rest obtained from reference TRBV7-2 and TRBJ2-7, is as follows: GAGVSQSPSNKVTEKGKDVELRCDPISGHTALYWYRQSLGQGLEFLIYFQGNSAPDKSGLPSDRFSAERTGGSVSTLTIQRTQQEDSAVYLCASSFETSGSYEQYFGPGTRLTVT.

This clone has only one observation. The CDR3 loop is CASSLAGGPSEQYF. Here the CDR3 DNA reads TGCGCCAGCAGCTTAGCGGGAGGGCCCTCGGAGCAGTATTTT. This chain connects TRBV5-1 to TRBJ2-3; 10 nucleotides align to TRBD2. Germline trimming cut 2 bases from V and 11 bases from J; bases unmatched to any gene: 8. This CDR3 is built from 14 residues. Per the germline V gene, CDR1 is SGHRS and CDR2 is YFSETQ.

The chain recombines TRBV6-6 with TRBJ2-1; a weak D match, TRBD2 (6 bases). CDR3 length: 15 amino acids. CDR1 and CDR2 from the germline V gene are MNHNY and SVGAGI (reference sequence). Trimming pared 4 bases from V and 6 bases from J, leaving 16 bases between. The CDR3: CASSLQLAAGNEQFF. In DNA form, the CDR3 reads TGTGCCAGCAGTTTACAACTAGCTGCGGGCAATGAGCAGTTCTTC.

The V and J genes are TRBV28 and TRBJ1-2, with D perhaps TRBD1 (6 bases). The CDR3 is made up of 14 amino acids. Trimming stripped 4 bases from V and 4 bases from J, with 13 bases between. CDR1 and CDR2 from the germline V gene are MDHEN and SYDVKM. CDR3 DNA sequence: TGTGCCAGCAGTTCCCTAGGACAGTCCTATGGCTACACCTTC. This codes for CASSSLGQSYGYTF.

The rearrangement joins TRBV29-1 to TRBJ1-1; weak D call: TRBD1 (6 bases). Between the trimmed V and J ends, which lost 4 bases and 3 bases, there was a span of 12 bases. Looked up from germline, CDR1 is SQVTM and CDR2 is ANQGSEA. The CDR3 has 13 residues. The CDR3 region is CSVVRGGHTEAFF. CDR3 DNA sequence: TGCAGCGTTGTCAGGGGTGGGCACACTGAAGCTTTCTTT.

Here the CDR3 DNA reads TGCAGCGCCACCCTAGGCATGAACACTGAAGCTTTCTTT. It specifies CSATLGMNTEAFF. The chain employs TRBV29-1 and TRBJ1-1; D is uncertain. The germline V gene encodes CDR1 SQVTM and CDR2 ANQGSEA. The germline V and J ends were trimmed by 7 bases and 0 bases, with 12 bases remaining between them. The length of the CDR3 is 13 residues.

This clone was counted once. V usage is TRBV7-2 and J usage is TRBJ2-7, with 8 positions matching TRBD1. V lost 5 bases, J lost 4 bases, and 7 bases stayed unmatched. Looked up from germline, CDR1 is SGHTA and CDR2 is FQGNSA. This CDR3 region has 14 residues. The CDR3 reads CASSEWGDRYEQYF. The DNA of the CDR3 is TGTGCCAGCAGCGAGTGGGGGGACAGGTACGAGCAGTACTTC.

This clone was counted between two and nine times. The J gene is TRBJ1-1, the V gene TRBV2; weak D call: TRBD1 (5 bases). Per the germline V gene, CDR1 is SNHLY and CDR2 is FYNNEI. V was pared by 2 bases and J by 7 bases, with 14 bases between. The CDR3 covers 14 residues. The CDR3 DNA follows: TGTGCCAGCAGTGAACAAGGCAGGGAATATGAAGCTTTCTTT. Its translation is CASSEQGREYEAFF.

The chain is built from TRBV7-3 and TRBJ2-7; weak D call: TRBD2 (5 bases). Germline V gene data show CDR1 as SGHTA and CDR2 as FQGTGA. Trimming shortened V by 3 bases and J by 0 bases, and 9 bases separated the two germline ends. The CDR3 has 14 residues. The CDR3 DNA reads as TGTGCCAGCAGCTTGGCTAGCAACTCCTACGAGCAGTACTTC. Translation: CASSLASNSYEQYF.

The genes are TRBV9 and TRBJ2-3; 9 bases fit TRBD2. This CDR3 comprises 16 residues. Germline V gene data show CDR1 as SGDLS and CDR2 as YYNGEE. J gave up 3 bases and V 0 bases, and 5 bases lay outside the gene matches. The CDR3 reads CASSVEAGGRTDTQYF. The CDR3 DNA is TGTGCCAGCAGCGTAGAAGCGGGGGGACGTACAGATACGCAGTATTTT.

The chain has TRBV4-1 and TRBJ2-5; D is undetermined. Germline values: CDR1 MGHRA, CDR2 YSYEKL. This CDR3 contains 14 residues. Between the trimmed V and J ends, which lost 0 bases and 4 bases, there was a span of 9 bases. The CDR3 region is CASSQEPYGETQYF. The DNA of the CDR3 is TGCGCCAGCAGCCAAGAGCCCTACGGAGAGACCCAGTACTTC.

The genes are TRBV27 and TRBJ1-6; the match to TRBD1 covers 8 bases. Germline values: CDR1 MNHEY, CDR2 SMNVEV (reference sequence). The V and J ends lost 2 bases and 6 bases, in that order; junction bases with no gene match: 6. The CDR3 is 16 residues long. The CDR3 is CASSLQGANGNSPLHF. The DNA for the CDR3 is TGTGCCAGCAGTTTACAGGGGGCGAACGGTAATTCACCCCTCCACTTT.

This clone was picked up one time. This rearrangement joins TRBV4-2 to TRBJ2-1; D is ambiguous. V was pared by 0 bases and J by 4 bases, with 13 bases between. Germline CDR1 reads LGHNA; CDR2 reads YNFKEQ. The CDR3 extends over 16 amino acids. The CDR3 sequence is CASSQDFDRSYNEQFF. CDR3 bases: TGTGCCAGCAGCCAAGATTTTGACCGGAGTTACAATGAGCAGTTCTTC.

The rearrangement uses TRBV2 and TRBJ1-2; 10 nucleotides match TRBD1. The germline V gene has CDR1 SNHLY and CDR2 FYNNEI. Germline trimming cut 0 bases from V and 8 bases from J; bases unmatched to any gene: 6. The CDR3 length is 15 residues. The DNA of the CDR3 is TGTGCCAGCAGTGAAGCTAGACAGGGGGCGCGCGGCTACACCTTC. This encodes CASSEARQGARGYTF.

V gene TRBV19 combines with J gene TRBJ2-5; 15 bases are shared with TRBD2. V shed 5 bases and J 5 bases; nucleotides not matched to a gene: 12. The V gene's germline CDR1 is LNHDA and CDR2 SQIVND (reference sequence). The CDR3 consists of 18 residues. CDR3 loop: CASSSPGTSGGRTETQYF. The DNA of the CDR3 is TGTGCCAGTAGTTCCCCGGGGACTAGCGGGGGGCGGACGGAGACCCAGTACTTC.

A few counts support this clone. V gene TRBV29-1 combines with J gene TRBJ1-6; perhaps TRBD1 as D (6 bases). Trimming left V 7 bases short and J 5 bases short, with 12 bases between. This CDR3 region has 13 residues. The germline V gene has CDR1 SQVTM and CDR2 ANQGSEA. In DNA form, the CDR3 reads TGCAGCGGTCGGACAGACAATAATTCACCCCTCCACTTT. It codes for CSGRTDNNSPLHF.

This sequence joins TRBV30 and TRBJ2-1, with D perhaps TRBD2 (6 bases). There are 13 residues in the CDR3. Germline lookup yields CDR1 GTSNPN and CDR2 SVGIG (reference sequence). Trimming left V 0 bases short and J 8 bases short, with 11 bases between. CDR3 coding DNA: TGTGCCTGGAGTGTCGAGCTAGCGTATGAGCAGTTCTTC. It codes for CAWSVELAYEQFF.